This TCR beta chain appears in the sequencing data of a study of vaccination and CD4 T cells after COVID-19. After removal of 2 bases from V and 2 bases from J, the junction contained 8 bases not matched to a gene. Germline CDR1 GTSNPN, CDR2 SVGIG (reference sequence). This CDR3 spans 15 amino acids. Stated treatment: approximately 9-day PBMC culture with coronavirus spike peptide pools or control peptides (ViraFEST assay). This clonotype was recorded once. Its specificity is unknown. Cultured CD4+ T cells had their DNA profiled by the Oncomine TCR Beta short-read assay. One entry per CDR3 protein, called by TCRdb with MiXCR from the PCR reads. Of tens of thousands of distinct CDR3 sequences listed, 70% are singletons.

The sequence came from a human donor who had recovered from COVID-19. Sequenced: CD4+ T cells from blood, cultured in vitro. The rearrangement joins TRBV30 to TRBJ2-5; 7 nucleotides match TRBD1. As DNA, the CDR3 is TGTGCCTGGAGTCCGACAGGGATAAGGCAAGAGACCCAGTACTTC. This translates into CAWSPTGIRQETQYF. The whole variable domain, filled in from reference TRBV30 and TRBJ2-5, reads SQTIHQWPATLVQPVGSPLSLECTVEGTSNPNLYWYRQAAGRGLQLLFYSVGIGQISSEVPQNLSASRPQDRQFILSSKKLLLSDSGFYLCAWSPTGIRQETQYFGPGTRLLVL.